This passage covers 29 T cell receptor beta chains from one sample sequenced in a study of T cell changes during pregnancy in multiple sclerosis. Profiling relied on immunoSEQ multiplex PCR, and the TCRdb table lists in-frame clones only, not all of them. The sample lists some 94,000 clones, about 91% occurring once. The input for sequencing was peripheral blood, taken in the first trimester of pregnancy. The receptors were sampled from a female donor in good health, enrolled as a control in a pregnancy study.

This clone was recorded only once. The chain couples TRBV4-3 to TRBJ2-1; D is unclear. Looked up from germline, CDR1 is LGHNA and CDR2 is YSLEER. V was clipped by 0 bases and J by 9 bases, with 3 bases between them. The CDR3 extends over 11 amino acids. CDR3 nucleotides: TGCGCCAGCAGCCAAGACCGTGAGCAGTTCTTC. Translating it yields CASSQDREQFF.

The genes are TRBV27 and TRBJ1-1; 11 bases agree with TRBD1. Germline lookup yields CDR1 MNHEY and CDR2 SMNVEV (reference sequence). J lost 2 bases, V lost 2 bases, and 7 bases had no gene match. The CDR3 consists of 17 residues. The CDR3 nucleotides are TGTGCCAGCAGTTTAATTTGGACAGGGGGCACTAACACTGAAGCTTTCTTT. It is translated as CASSLIWTGGTNTEAFF.

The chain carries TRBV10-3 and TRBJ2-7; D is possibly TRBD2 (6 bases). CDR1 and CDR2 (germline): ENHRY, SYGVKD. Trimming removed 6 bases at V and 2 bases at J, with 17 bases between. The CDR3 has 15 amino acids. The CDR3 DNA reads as TGTGCCATCAGGACCGGGACTGCCCTTACCTACGAGCAGTACTTC. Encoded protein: CAIRTGTALTYEQYF.

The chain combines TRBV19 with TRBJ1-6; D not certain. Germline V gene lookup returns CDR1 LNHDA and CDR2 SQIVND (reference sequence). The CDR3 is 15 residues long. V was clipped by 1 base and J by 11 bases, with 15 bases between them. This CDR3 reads CASSIVAEMMTPLHF. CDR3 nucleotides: TGTGCCAGTAGTATAGTCGCGGAGATGATGACACCCCTCCACTTT.

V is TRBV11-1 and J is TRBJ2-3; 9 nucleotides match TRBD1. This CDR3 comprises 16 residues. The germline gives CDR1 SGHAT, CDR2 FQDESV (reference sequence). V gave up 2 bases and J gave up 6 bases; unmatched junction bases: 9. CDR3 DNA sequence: TGTGCCAGCAGCTTACCCAGGGACAGGGTATTGGATACGCAGTATTTT. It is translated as CASSLPRDRVLDTQYF.

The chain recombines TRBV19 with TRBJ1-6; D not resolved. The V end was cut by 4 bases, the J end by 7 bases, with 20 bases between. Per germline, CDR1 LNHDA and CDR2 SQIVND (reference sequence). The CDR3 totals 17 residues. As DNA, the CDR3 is TGTGCCAGTAGTAGCAAAAGGACCGCCGGCGGGAATTCACCCCTCCACTTT. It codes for CASSSKRTAGGNSPLHF.

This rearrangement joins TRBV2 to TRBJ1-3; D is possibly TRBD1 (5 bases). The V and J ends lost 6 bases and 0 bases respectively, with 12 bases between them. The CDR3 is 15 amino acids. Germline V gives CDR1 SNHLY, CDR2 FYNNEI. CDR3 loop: CASSRQWSSGNTIYF. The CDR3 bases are TGTGCCAGCAGCCGACAGTGGAGCTCTGGAAACACCATATATTTT.

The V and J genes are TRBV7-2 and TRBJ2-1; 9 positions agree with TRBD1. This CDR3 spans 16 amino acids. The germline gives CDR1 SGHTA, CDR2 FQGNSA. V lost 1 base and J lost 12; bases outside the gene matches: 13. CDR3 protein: CASSLGVGRTGAMQFF. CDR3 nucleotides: TGTGCCAGCAGCTTAGGGGTTGGGCGGACAGGGGCGATGCAGTTCTTC.

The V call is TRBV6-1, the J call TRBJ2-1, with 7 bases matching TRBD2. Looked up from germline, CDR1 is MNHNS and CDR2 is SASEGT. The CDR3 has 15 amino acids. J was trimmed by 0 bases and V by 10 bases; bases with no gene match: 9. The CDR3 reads CATRREGSSYNEQFF. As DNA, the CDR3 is TGTGCCACCCGAAGGGAGGGGAGCTCCTACAATGAGCAGTTCTTC.

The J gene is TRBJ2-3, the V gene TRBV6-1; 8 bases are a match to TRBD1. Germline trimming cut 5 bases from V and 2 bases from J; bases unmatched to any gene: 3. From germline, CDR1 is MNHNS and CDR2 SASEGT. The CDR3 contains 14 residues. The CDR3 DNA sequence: TGTGCCAGCAGTAGACAGGGGTTCACAGATACGCAGTATTTT. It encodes CASSRQGFTDTQYF.

This CDR3 is CASSEAWGRKGELFF. CDR3 sequence (DNA): TGTGCCAGCAGTGAAGCGTGGGGCCGAAAAGGGGAACTGTTTTTT. The chain has TRBV6-1 and TRBJ1-4; TRBD1 is a possible D gene (5 bases). Germline-derived CDR1 and CDR2 are MNHNS and SASEGT. The CDR3 sequence is 15 residues long. Trimming shortened V by 0 bases and J by 12 bases, and 17 bases separated the two germline ends.

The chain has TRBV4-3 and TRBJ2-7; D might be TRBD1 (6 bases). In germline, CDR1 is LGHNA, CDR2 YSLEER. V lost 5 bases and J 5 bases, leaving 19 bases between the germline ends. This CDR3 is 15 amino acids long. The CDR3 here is CASSYRDRNGDEQYF. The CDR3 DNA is TGCGCCAGCAGCTACAGGGATAGGAATGGGGACGAGCAGTACTTC.

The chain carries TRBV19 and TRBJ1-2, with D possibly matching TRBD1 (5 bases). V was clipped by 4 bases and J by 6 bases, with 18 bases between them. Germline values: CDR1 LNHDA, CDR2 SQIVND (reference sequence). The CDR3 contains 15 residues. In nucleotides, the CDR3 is TGTGCCAGTAGTACCCAAGGCAGGGAGCGGGATGGCTACACCTTC. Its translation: CASSTQGRERDGYTF.

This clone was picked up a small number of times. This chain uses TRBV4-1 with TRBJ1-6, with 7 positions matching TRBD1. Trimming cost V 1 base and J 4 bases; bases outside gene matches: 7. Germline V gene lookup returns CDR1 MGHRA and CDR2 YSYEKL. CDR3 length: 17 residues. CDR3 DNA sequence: TGCGCCAGCAGCCAAGGAGTCCGGGACAGATATAATTCACCCCTCCACTTT. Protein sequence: CASSQGVRDRYNSPLHF.

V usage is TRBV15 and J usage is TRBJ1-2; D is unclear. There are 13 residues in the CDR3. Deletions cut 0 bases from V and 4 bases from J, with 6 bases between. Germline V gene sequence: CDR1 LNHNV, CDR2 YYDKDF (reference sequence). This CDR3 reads CATSRDTSYGYTF. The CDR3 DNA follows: TGTGCCACCAGCAGAGACACTTCCTATGGCTACACCTTC.

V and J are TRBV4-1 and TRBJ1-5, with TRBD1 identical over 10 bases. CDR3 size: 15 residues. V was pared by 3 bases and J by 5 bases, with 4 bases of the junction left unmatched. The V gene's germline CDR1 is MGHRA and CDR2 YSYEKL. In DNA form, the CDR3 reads TGCGCCAGCAGCCACCGGACAGGGGGAGATCAGCCCCAGCATTTT. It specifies CASSHRTGGDQPQHF.

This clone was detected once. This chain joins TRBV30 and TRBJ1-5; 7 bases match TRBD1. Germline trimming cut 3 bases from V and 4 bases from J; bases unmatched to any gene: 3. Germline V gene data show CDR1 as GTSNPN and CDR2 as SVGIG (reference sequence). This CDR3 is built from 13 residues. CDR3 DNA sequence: TGTGCCTGGAGGGGCAGGGGGAATCAGCCCCAGCATTTT. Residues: CAWRGRGNQPQHF. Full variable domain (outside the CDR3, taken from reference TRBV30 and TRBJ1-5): SQTIHQWPATLVQPVGSPLSLECTVEGTSNPNLYWYRQAAGRGLQLLFYSVGIGQISSEVPQNLSASRPQDRQFILSSKKLLLSDSGFYLCAWRGRGNQPQHFGDGTRLSIL.

The CDR3 nucleotides are TGCGCCAGCAGCCAAGAAATTACCCGGGGGGACGAGCAGTACTTC. It encodes CASSQEITRGDEQYF. The rearrangement joins TRBV4-3 to TRBJ2-7; 7 bases map to TRBD2. The CDR3 is 15 residues long. Germline CDR1 is LGHNA and CDR2 is YSLEER. V lost 0 bases, J lost 5 bases, and 7 bases stayed unmatched.

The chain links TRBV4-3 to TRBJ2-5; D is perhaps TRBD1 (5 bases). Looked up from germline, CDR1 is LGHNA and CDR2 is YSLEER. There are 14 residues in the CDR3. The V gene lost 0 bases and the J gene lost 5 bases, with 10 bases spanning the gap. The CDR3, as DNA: TGCGCCAGCAGCCAAGAGGGCAGGGCGGAGACCCAGTACTTC. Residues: CASSQEGRAETQYF.

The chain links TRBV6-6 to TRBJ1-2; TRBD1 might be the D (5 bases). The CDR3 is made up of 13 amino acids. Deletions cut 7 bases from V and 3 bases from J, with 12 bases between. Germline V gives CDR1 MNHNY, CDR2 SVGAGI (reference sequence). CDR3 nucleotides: TGTGCCAGCAATGGGGGGGAGGACTATGGCTACACCTTC. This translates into CASNGGEDYGYTF.

This CDR3 reads CASSYRRGSNYGYTF. The CDR3 DNA reads as TGTGCCAGCAGTTACCGCAGGGGAAGTAACTATGGCTACACCTTC. This chain links TRBV6-5 with TRBJ1-2, with D possibly being TRBD1 (6 bases). V was trimmed by 2 bases and J by 1 base, leaving 11 bases between them. Germline assignment: CDR1 MNHEY and CDR2 SVGAGI. The CDR3 runs 15 residues.

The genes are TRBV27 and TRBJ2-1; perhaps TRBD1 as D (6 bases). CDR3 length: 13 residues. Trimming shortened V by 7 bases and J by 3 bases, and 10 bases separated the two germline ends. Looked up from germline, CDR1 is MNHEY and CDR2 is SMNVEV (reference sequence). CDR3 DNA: TGTGCCAGCACACGCAGGGGCTACAATGAGCAGTTCTTC. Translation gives CASTRRGYNEQFF.

CDR3 amino acids: CASSQARGAGGNTIYF. The CDR3 DNA is TGCGCCAGCAGCCAAGCACGGGGGGCAGGTGGAAACACCATATATTTT. V and J are TRBV4-3 and TRBJ1-3; TRBD1 is a possible D gene (6 bases). Trimming shortened V by 1 base and J by 3 bases, and 13 bases separated the two germline ends. This CDR3 spans 16 amino acids. Per germline, CDR1 LGHNA and CDR2 YSLEER.

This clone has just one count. The CDR3 protein is CASSKRLPLLYEQYF. The CDR3 DNA sequence: TGTGCCAGCAGCAAACGGTTACCCCTCCTCTACGAGCAGTACTTC. The rearrangement joins TRBV21-1 to TRBJ2-7; the D call of TRBD2 is as the table states it, not checked on the DNA. TRBV21-1 is a pseudogene segment. This CDR3 comprises 15 residues.

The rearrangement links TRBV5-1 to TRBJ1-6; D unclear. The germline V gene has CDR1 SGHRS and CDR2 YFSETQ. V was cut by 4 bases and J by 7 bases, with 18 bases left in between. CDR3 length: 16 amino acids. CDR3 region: CASSPFRTDKNSPLHF. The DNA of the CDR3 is TGCGCCAGCAGCCCCTTCCGTACAGACAAAAATTCACCCCTCCACTTT.

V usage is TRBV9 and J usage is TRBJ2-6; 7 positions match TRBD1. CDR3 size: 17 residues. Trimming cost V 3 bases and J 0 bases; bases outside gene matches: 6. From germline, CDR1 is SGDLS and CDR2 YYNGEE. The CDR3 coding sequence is TGTGCCAGCAGCGACCGGGACAGTTTCTCTGGGGCCAACGTCCTGACTTTC. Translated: CASSDRDSFSGANVLTF.

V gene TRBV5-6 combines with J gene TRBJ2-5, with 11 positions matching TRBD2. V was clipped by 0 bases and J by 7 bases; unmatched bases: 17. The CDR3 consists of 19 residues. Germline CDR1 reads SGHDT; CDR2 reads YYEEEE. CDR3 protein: CASSLGGLAGGNLLWTQYF. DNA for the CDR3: TGTGCCAGCAGCTTGGGTGGGCTAGCGGGGGGCAACCTCCTGTGGACCCAGTACTTC.

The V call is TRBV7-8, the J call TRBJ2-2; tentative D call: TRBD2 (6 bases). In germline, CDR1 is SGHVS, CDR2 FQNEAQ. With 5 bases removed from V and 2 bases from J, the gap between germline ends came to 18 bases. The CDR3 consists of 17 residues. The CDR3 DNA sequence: TGTGCCAGCAGCCTGCGGGGTTCGGGATACAACACCGGGGAGCTGTTTTTT. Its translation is CASSLRGSGYNTGELFF.

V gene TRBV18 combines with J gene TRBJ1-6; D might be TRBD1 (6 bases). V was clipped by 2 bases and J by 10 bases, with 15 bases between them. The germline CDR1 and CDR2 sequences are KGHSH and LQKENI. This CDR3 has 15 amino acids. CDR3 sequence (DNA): TGTGCCAGCTCACCAGTGAAACAGGGACTATCACCCCTCCACTTT. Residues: CASSPVKQGLSPLHF.